A selection of T cell receptor beta chains follows, all from one sample in a study of OX40 agonist ivuxolimab in advanced cancers. Libraries were prepared by immunoSEQ multiplex PCR; TCRdb keeps only in-frame clonotypes and omits some of them. The sample records some 69,000 clones, 88% being singletons. Sequencing was performed on CD4+ or CD8+ T cells sorted from blood, taken in a trial of the OX40 agonist ivuxolimab. The receptors come from an adult with an advanced solid tumor such as melanoma, head and neck, liver or kidney cancer. CDR3s include the opening cysteine and the closing phenylalanine or tryptophan. D genes are given only for firm matches. Clone size is not always given. Where it is, it says once, few, many or a class for expanded clones.

v_call	clone_size	j_call	d_call	cdr3_nt	cdr3_aa
TRBV6-1	once	TRBJ1-2	NA	TGTGCCAGCAGTGAAGGCGCCCAGGTGGCTGGCTACACCTTC	CASSEGAQVAGYTF
TRBV5-6	NA	TRBJ1-2	NA	TGTGCCAGCAGCACGGACGGCCGGTATGGCTACACCTTC	CASSTDGRYGYTF
TRBV6-6	NA	TRBJ1-2	NA	TGTGCCAGCAGTCTCCAGGGATATGGCTACACCTTC	CASSLQGYGYTF
TRBV28	NA	TRBJ1-1	NA	TGTGCCAGCAGTTTCCGTGGCAGGGGTGGTGAAGCTTTCTTT	CASSFRGRGGEAFF
TRBV5-1	NA	TRBJ2-5	NA	TGCGCCAGCAGCCCCGGGACGAATTCTCTCCAAGAGACCCAGTACTTC	CASSPGTNSLQETQYF
TRBV20-1	NA	TRBJ2-3	NA	TGCAGTGCGCAGCAGGGAGATACGCAGTATTTT	CSAQQGDTQYF
TRBV28	once	TRBJ1-1	NA	TGTGCCAGCAGCAAAGGGGATCTAGACACTGAAGCTTTCTTT	CASSKGDLDTEAFF
TRBV11-2	NA	TRBJ2-2	NA	TGTGCCAGCAGCTCCCCCCTGGCTGTTACTAACACCGGGGAGCTGTTTTTT	CASSSPLAVTNTGELFF
TRBV5-1	NA	TRBJ2-3	TRBD2	TGCGCCAGTTCGGCTAGCGGCCCCATGGGAGATACGCAGTATTTT	CASSASGPMGDTQYF
TRBV6-1	NA	TRBJ1-2	NA	TGTGCCAGCAGTGACGCCTTCACAGGGCGATATGGCTACACCTTC	CASSDAFTGRYGYTF
TRBV29-1	NA	TRBJ1-1	NA	TGCAGCGTTGGGAAGACAGATTACCATTCCATGAACACTGAAGCTTTCTTT	CSVGKTDYHSMNTEAFF
TRBV7-2	NA	TRBJ2-7	TRBD1	TGTGCCAGCAGCTTCATCCCCTCGACAGGGCACCACGAGCAGTACTTC	CASSFIPSTGHHEQYF
TRBV7-8	NA	TRBJ2-5	NA	TGTGCCAGCAGCGCTCCGACAGGAATCCAAGAGACCCAGTACTTC	CASSAPTGIQETQYF
TRBV28	NA	TRBJ1-3	NA	TGTGCCGTGGGGGGGACGGCCGACTCTGGAAACACCATATATTTT	CAVGGTADSGNTIYF
TRBV10-3	NA	TRBJ2-1	TRBD2	TGTGCCATCAGGCCGGGACTAGAGATTTATGAGCAGTTCTTC	CAIRPGLEIYEQFF
TRBV10-1	NA	TRBJ2-2	TRBD1	TGCGCCAGCAGTGAAAGACAGGGGGTCACCGGGGAGCTGTTTTTT	CASSERQGVTGELFF
TRBV6-6	NA	TRBJ1-3	NA	TGTGCCAGCAGCCAAACAGGACAGACTGGAAACACCATATATTTT	CASSQTGQTGNTIYF
TRBV15	NA	TRBJ2-3	TRBD2	TGTGCCACCAGCAGAATACTAGCGTTACGGGCGGATACGCAGTATTTT	CATSRILALRADTQYF
TRBV27	NA	TRBJ2-7	NA	TGTGCCAGCAGTCCGGGACATCGCTACGAGCAGTACTTC	CASSPGHRYEQYF
TRBV6-6	NA	TRBJ2-3	TRBD2	TGTGCCAGCAGAGGCGGGGGGTCAAATACGCAGTATTTT	CASRGGGSNTQYF
TRBV7-6	NA	TRBJ2-1	NA	TGTGCCAGCAGCCCCCGGGCAGGCTACAATGAGCAGTTCTTC	CASSPRAGYNEQFF
TRBV5-1	NA	TRBJ1-6	NA	TGCGCCAGCAGCTCCCAGGGAGGCCAGAATTCACCCCTCCACTTT	CASSSQGGQNSPLHF
TRBV2	few	TRBJ1-1	TRBD1	TGTGCCAGCAGCGCGGACAGGGTGGACGCTTTCTTT	CASSADRVDAFF